This T cell receptor beta chain was found in a study of control samples from healthy donors and cancer patients. Data came from immunoSEQ multiplex PCR; TCRdb stores just in-frame clones and leaves some out. The sample holds 150,000 to 200,000 clones, just over 85% seen once. The sequenced material came from blood. The clonotype originates from a woman aged 25 to 45 in good health.

The CDR3, as DNA: TGTGCCAGCAGACAACTAAGCACAGGAGGGAGACCCCTCCACTTT. Its translation is CASRQLSTGGRPLHF. The chain employs TRBV6-6 and TRBJ1-6; a possible D gene is TRBD1 (5 bases). In germline, CDR1 is MNHNY, CDR2 SVGAGI (reference sequence). Trimming stripped 6 bases from V and 12 bases from J, with 21 bases between. This CDR3 region has 15 residues.